This paragraph reports one TCR beta chain. Its antigen specificity is not known. No clone much larger than this one lies a single base away; base qualities are absent. The germline V gene provides CDR1 LGHNT and CDR2 FRNRAP. Trimming takes 2 bases off V and 8 bases off J; junction bases not matched to a gene: 25. Its CDR3 holds 21 amino acids, cysteine through phenylalanine. Only the CDR3 portion is preserved as DNA: 63 bases, with reading frame beginning at the first base. Collaborating institutions collected whole blood in K2EDTA tubes following their own protocols. For TCRbeta analysis, collaborators shipped samples as frozen whole blood, isolated PBMCs, or DNA extracted from either of those sample types. These data belong to a study of blood T cell repertoires in COVID-19 (TCRdb year 2020). Turning to the overall study: Collaborator samples came from the United States, Italy and Spain and covered acute and convalescent phases of COVID-19. The material from the prospective study consisted of cDNA or gDNA derived from T cells, B-cell-depleted T cells, or PBMCs. Subjects who had been exposed to COVID-19, were actively infected with it, or had recovered from it provided the deeply sampled blood TCRbeta repertoires that made up the dataset. A freely available public database, intended as a resource for researchers studying the immune response to SARS-CoV-2, is where the repertoires were released. Samples were obtained from the ongoing ImmuneRACE study (first 160 participants) and from over 1,000 subjects provided by 6 global collaborators. Nearly every sample came with metadata listing a de-identified subject ID, COVID-19 status, age in years and sex. Where HLA class I and class II types were available, the types were taken from metadata supplied by the sample provider, not from assay-based typing.

What the authors observed across the whole study: The amount of clinical and demographic metadata varied by source and participant and was provided uncurated.

The immunoSEQ Assay, a bias-controlled multiplex PCR, was used to amplify TCRbeta CDR3 regions from genomic DNA. The study's own analysis went as follows. Within the assay, amplification of reference gene primers was used to estimate how many nucleated cells each sample contained. To quantify the absolute abundance of each unique TCRbeta CDR3 rearrangement, sequence reads were collapsed and filtered. For each sample, productive Simpson clonality was calculated by taking the square root of Simpson's diversity index across productive rearrangements. TCRdb mirrors the immuneACCESS table, restricted to in-frame sequences. Some clones are absent from its copies; in checked studies, under half trace to an unresolved V gene, and the reason for the others is unknown. V, J and clone size are taken as reported in that table, and D and trimming were inferred from the DNA itself. The sample table lists 65,000 to 70,000 clones, roughly 85% of them with a count of one. The ten largest clones add up to 1.4% to 1.5% of the sample.

The sequence links TRBV12-5 to TRBJ2-2, and 8 junctional nucleotides match TRBD2. The specimen was peripheral blood. The receptor's source is a woman aged 55-69 years with acute or convalescent COVID-19. The CDR3 corresponds to CASGLISGTTPRRAGAGELFF. The DNA sequence reads TGTGCTAGTGGTTTGATATCCGGGACAACTCCAAGACGAGCGGGAGCGGGGGAGCTGTTTTTT.